The 5 T cell receptor beta chains below all came from one sample that was sequenced in a study of identifying expanded T cells in peripheral blood. Assay: immunoSEQ multiplex PCR; the TCRdb copy retains only in-frame clones and omits some. The top ten hold approximately 17% of the sample, which has 95,000 to 100,000 clones, around 85% seen once. Sequenced input: blood. All receptors come from a person aged 18 to 70 in good health.

The chain recombines TRBV6-1 with TRBJ1-2; D might be TRBD1 (5 bases). The V end was cut by 7 bases, the J end by 2 bases, with 14 bases between. Germline V gene lookup returns CDR1 MNHNS and CDR2 SASEGT. This CDR3 is built from 14 residues. CDR3 residues: CASTQWGGNYGYTF. The CDR3 DNA reads TGTGCCAGCACCCAGTGGGGGGGGAACTATGGCTACACCTTC.

The chain links TRBV5-1 to TRBJ2-5; D possibly corresponds to TRBD1 (6 bases). This CDR3 spans 13 amino acids. Germline CDR1 SGHRS, CDR2 YFSETQ. The germline V and J ends were trimmed by 4 bases and 1 base, with 8 bases remaining between them. CDR3 in amino acids: CASSPRGQETQYF. The CDR3 nucleotides read TGCGCCAGCAGCCCCAGGGGCCAAGAGACCCAGTACTTC.

The chain is built from TRBV5-1 and TRBJ1-6, with D perhaps matching TRBD1 (5 bases). V shed 1 base and J shed 10 bases, with 9 bases lying between them. Germline V gene lookup returns CDR1 SGHRS and CDR2 YFSETQ. The CDR3 covers 13 residues. CDR3 residues: CASSLSRDSPLHF. DNA for the CDR3: TGCGCCAGCAGCTTGTCAAGGGACTCACCCCTCCACTTT.

The rearrangement uses TRBV4-3 and TRBJ1-5; D unresolved. V lost 0 bases and J 7 bases, leaving 10 bases between the germline ends. Per germline, CDR1 LGHNA and CDR2 YSLEER. The CDR3 totals 14 residues. CDR3 loop: CASSQDGLGQPQHF. The CDR3 region has the DNA TGCGCCAGCAGCCAAGATGGCCTCGGGCAGCCCCAGCATTTT.

V gene TRBV29-1 combines with J gene TRBJ1-1; D is uncertain. CDR3 length: 12 amino acids. V lost 4 bases, J lost 7 bases, and 13 bases lay in between. Germline-derived CDR1 and CDR2 are SQVTM and ANQGSEA. The CDR3 reads CSVVGYWGEAFF. The CDR3 DNA is TGCAGCGTTGTGGGGTACTGGGGTGAAGCTTTCTTT.